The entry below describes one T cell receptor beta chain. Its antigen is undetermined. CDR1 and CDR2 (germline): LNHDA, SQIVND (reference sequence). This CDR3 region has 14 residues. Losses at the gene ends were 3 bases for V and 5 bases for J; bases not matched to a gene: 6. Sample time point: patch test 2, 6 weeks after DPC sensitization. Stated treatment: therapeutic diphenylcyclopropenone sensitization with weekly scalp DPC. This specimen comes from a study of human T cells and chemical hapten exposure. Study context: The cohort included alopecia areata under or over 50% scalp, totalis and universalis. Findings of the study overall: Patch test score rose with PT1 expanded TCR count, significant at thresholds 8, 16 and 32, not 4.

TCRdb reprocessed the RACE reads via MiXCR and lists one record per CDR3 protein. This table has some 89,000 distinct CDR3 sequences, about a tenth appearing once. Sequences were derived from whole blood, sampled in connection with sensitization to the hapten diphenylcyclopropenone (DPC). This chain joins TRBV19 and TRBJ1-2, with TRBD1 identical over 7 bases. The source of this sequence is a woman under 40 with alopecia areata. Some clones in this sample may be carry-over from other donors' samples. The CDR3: CASSIGGTAYGYTF. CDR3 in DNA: TGTGCCAGTAGTATCGGCGGGACAGCTTATGGCTACACCTTC.